This T cell receptor beta chain was recovered during a study of cytomegalovirus exposure and HLA in healthy donors. Study-level background: A prior study identified 100 million to 130 million unique TCR beta sequences from 190 million or so T cells.

The PCR used 60 Vbeta and 13 Jbeta primers. The repertoire was sequenced with immunoSEQ multiplex PCR; TCRdb's copy has only in-frame clones and lacks some. Seen here are fewer than 130,000 clones, 74% observed once, and the top ten hold around 2.5%. Germline V gene data show CDR1 as SGHTA and CDR2 as FQGTGA. V dropped 0 bases and J dropped 5; count of bases not matched to a gene: 11. The CDR3 runs 17 residues. Points from the study as a whole: Some V segments could not be told apart, so they were left out, TRBV6-2 and TRBV6-3 among them. According to an earlier analysis, most TCR beta V segments yielded productive rearrangements about 87% or about 30% of the time. For most subjects, TCR beta sequences were reported to predict HLA-A and HLA-B alleles with accuracy.

This clone has only a few counts. The target antigen is unknown. This receptor was taken from a man in his fifties or sixties in good health and CMV-seropositive. Sequenced material: PBMCs. V and J are TRBV7-3 and TRBJ2-5, with 8 bases aligning to TRBD2. The CDR3 reads CASSLTVLAGPGETQYF. In DNA form, the CDR3 reads TGTGCCAGCAGCTTAACGGTGTTAGCGGGGCCCGGGGAGACCCAGTACTTC. Together with reference TRBV7-3 and TRBJ2-5, the CDR3 gives the full variable domain: GAGVSQTPSNKVTEKGKYVELRCDPISGHTALYWYRQSLGQGPEFLIYFQGTGAADDSGLPNDRFFAVRPEGSVSTLKIQRTERGDSAVYLCASSLTVLAGPGETQYFGPGTRLLVL.